What follows are 22 T cell receptor beta chains derived from one specimen sequenced in a study of OX40 agonist ivuxolimab in advanced cancers. Libraries were built with the immunoSEQ multiplex PCR assay. TCRdb mirrors the immuneACCESS table, restricted to in-frame sequences. Some clones are absent from its copies; in checked studies, under half trace to an unresolved V gene, and the reason for the others is unknown. A total of 60,000 or so clones appear in this sample, less than 90% of them only once. Around 27% of the sample comes from the top ten. The specimen was CD4+ or CD8+ T cells sorted from blood, collected in a trial of the OX40 agonist ivuxolimab. These receptors originate from an adult with an advanced solid tumor such as melanoma, head and neck, liver or kidney cancer.

This sequence joins TRBV19 and TRBJ2-6; 11 bases line up with TRBD1. Germline-derived CDR1 and CDR2 are LNHDA and SQIVND (reference sequence). The CDR3 covers 15 residues. The junction had 2 bases not matched to a gene; V was cut back by 8 bases and J by 2 bases. CDR3 residues: CASGQGATGANVLTF. The CDR3 DNA reads TGTGCCAGTGGACAGGGGGCTACTGGGGCCAACGTCCTGACTTTC. Full variable domain (outside the CDR3, taken from reference TRBV19 and TRBJ2-6): DGGITQSPKYLFRKEGQNVTLSCEQNLNHDAMYWYRQDPGQGLRLIYYSQIVNDFQKGDIAEGYSVSREKKESFPLTVTSAQKNPTAFYLCASGQGATGANVLTFGAGSRLTVL.

V gene TRBV5-4 combines with J gene TRBJ1-6; D perhaps matches TRBD1 (6 bases). Trimming shortened V by 3 bases and J by 7 bases, and 11 bases separated the two germline ends. Germline lookup yields CDR1 SGHNT and CDR2 YYREEE (reference sequence). The CDR3 totals 14 residues. CDR3 amino acids: CASSSDRTNSPLHF. Here the CDR3 DNA reads TGTGCCAGCAGCTCAGACAGGACCAATTCACCCCTCCACTTT.

The V and J genes are TRBV9 and TRBJ2-5; TRBD2 matches at 8 bases. The CDR3 extends over 14 amino acids. Germline CDR1 SGDLS, CDR2 YYNGEE. J gave up 4 bases and V 3 bases, and 5 bases lay outside the gene matches. In DNA, the CDR3 is TGTGCCAGCAGCGCTGCCACTAGCGGAGAGACCCAGTACTTC. It specifies CASSAATSGETQYF. The whole variable domain, remainder taken from reference TRBV9 and TRBJ2-5, is DSGVTQTPKHLITATGQRVTLRCSPRSGDLSVYWYQQSLDQGLQFLIQYYNGEERAKGNILERFSAQQFPDLHSELNLSSLELGDSALYFCASSAATSGETQYFGPGTRLLVL.

The rearrangement uses TRBV27 and TRBJ1-2; D remains ambiguous. Germline CDR1 and CDR2: MNHEY and SMNVEV (reference sequence). Trimming cost V 0 bases and J 2 bases, with 7 bases left between them. The CDR3 extends over 14 amino acids. The CDR3 bases are TGTGCCAGCAGTTTATCGGCTCAGAACTATGGCTACACCTTC. Residues: CASSLSAQNYGYTF.

V is TRBV9 and J is TRBJ1-1; TRBD1 might be the D (5 bases). Germline CDR1 and CDR2: SGDLS and YYNGEE. V lost 7 bases to trimming and J lost 4 bases, with 14 bases between them. The CDR3 has 13 amino acids. CDR3 in amino acids: CASSRGRGTEAFF. The CDR3 DNA sequence: TGTGCCAGCTCCCGTGGAAGGGGCACTGAAGCTTTCTTT.

A remark on this clone: This CDR3 is also generated by other DNA sequences in the sample. CDR3 sequence: CATSRVGDSPLHF. The CDR3 bases are TGTGCCACCAGCAGAGTTGGGGATTCACCCCTCCACTTT. The chain recombines TRBV15 with TRBJ1-6; D gene uncertain. With 1 base removed from V and 8 bases from J, the gap between germline ends came to 6 bases. The length of the CDR3 is 13 residues. Germline lookup yields CDR1 LNHNV and CDR2 YYDKDF (reference sequence).

The chain combines TRBV10-3 with TRBJ2-6; tentative D call: TRBD2 (5 bases). The ends were cut back, 6 bases at V and 7 bases at J, with 16 bases in the middle. Per germline, CDR1 ENHRY and CDR2 SYGVKD. The CDR3 length is 15 residues. The CDR3 sequence is CAISPPGVDANVLTF. Here the CDR3 DNA reads TGTGCCATCAGCCCCCCCGGGGTGGACGCCAACGTCCTGACTTTC.

The V call is TRBV7-2, the J call TRBJ1-2; no clear D gene. V shed 2 bases and J shed 5 bases, with 9 bases lying between them. In germline, CDR1 is SGHTA, CDR2 FQGNSA. This CDR3 contains 13 residues. In DNA, the CDR3 is TGTGCCAGCAGCTTAAACGGGGTATATGGCTACACCTTC. Translating it yields CASSLNGVYGYTF.

The chain combines TRBV5-1 with TRBJ1-4; D remains ambiguous. CDR3 length: 15 residues. Germline assignment: CDR1 SGHRS and CDR2 YFSETQ. Between the trimmed V and J ends, which lost 2 bases and 0 bases, there was a span of 8 bases. The CDR3 DNA follows: TGCGCCAGCAGCTTAATGCAGCCAACTAATGAAAAACTGTTTTTT. Protein: CASSLMQPTNEKLFF.

As concerns this clone: Its ends do not fully match the called genes, so a read error is possible. Other DNA sequences within the sample encode an identical CDR3. The chain employs TRBV29-1 and TRBJ2-2; D gene uncertain. Germline CDR1 is SQVTM and CDR2 is ANQGSEA. The CDR3 covers 14 residues. The CDR3 nucleotides are TGCAGCGTAACCGCAGACTCGCCCCCCGGAGAGCTGTTTTTT. Its translation: CSVTADSPPGELFF.

The chain has TRBV2 and TRBJ2-7; 7 bases fit TRBD1. The length of the CDR3 is 14 residues. Germline V gene data show CDR1 as SNHLY and CDR2 as FYNNEI. The V gene end was trimmed by 10 bases and the J gene end by 0 bases; junction bases not matched to a gene: 9. Here the CDR3 reads CATLRDSNSYEQYF. In nucleotides, the CDR3 is TGTGCCACCCTACGGGACAGCAACTCCTACGAGCAGTACTTC.

The chain employs TRBV19 and TRBJ2-5, with D maybe TRBD1 (6 bases). The germline V and J ends were trimmed by 5 bases and 3 bases, with 13 bases remaining between them. Germline lookup yields CDR1 LNHDA and CDR2 SQIVND (reference sequence). There are 14 residues in the CDR3. The CDR3 loop is CASSLTGTKETQYF. DNA for the CDR3: TGTGCCAGTAGTTTGACAGGAACTAAAGAGACCCAGTACTTC.

The chain combines TRBV15 with TRBJ2-7, with D maybe TRBD2 (6 bases). CDR1 and CDR2 from the germline V gene are LNHNV and YYDKDF (reference sequence). CDR3 length: 15 residues. V lost 0 bases and J 3 bases, leaving 12 bases between the germline ends. The CDR3 here is CATSRDKGDFYEQYF. For the CDR3, the DNA is TGTGCCACCAGCAGAGATAAAGGGGACTTCTACGAGCAGTACTTC.

In its sample, this clone was seen once. This chain uses TRBV28 with TRBJ1-6; tentatively, D is TRBD1 (6 bases). In germline, CDR1 is MDHEN, CDR2 SYDVKM. The CDR3 has 15 amino acids. Trimming shortened V by 3 bases and J by 7 bases, and 13 bases separated the two germline ends. CDR3 bases: TGTGCCAGCAGTTTCTTTGGCAGGGGCAATTCACCCCTCCACTTT. Its protein is CASSFFGRGNSPLHF.

The rearrangement joins TRBV19 to TRBJ2-5; the D gene is possibly TRBD1 (6 bases). The CDR3 covers 13 residues. CDR1 is LNHDA and CDR2 is SQIVND in the germline V gene (reference sequence). Trimming stripped 6 bases from V and 3 bases from J, with 11 bases between. This chain's CDR3 is CASSRTVEETQYF. DNA for the CDR3: TGTGCCAGTAGCCGGACAGTTGAAGAGACCCAGTACTTC.

For the CDR3, the DNA is TGCGCCAGCAGCTTGGACAGGAATCGCGAGCAGTACTTC. It specifies CASSLDRNREQYF. This sequence joins TRBV5-1 and TRBJ2-7; the D gene is possibly TRBD1 (5 bases). From germline, CDR1 is SGHRS and CDR2 YFSETQ. This CDR3 is built from 13 residues. With 0 bases removed from V and 6 bases from J, the gap between germline ends came to 10 bases. The full variable domain, rest sourced from reference TRBV5-1 and TRBJ2-7, is KAGVTQTPRYLIKTRGQQVTLSCSPISGHRSVSWYQQTPGQGLQFLFEYFSETQRNKGNFPGRFSGRQFSNSRSEMNVSTLELGDSALYLCASSLDRNREQYFGPGTRLTVT.

The chain uses TRBV11-3 and TRBJ2-1; 7 nucleotides align to TRBD2. CDR1 and CDR2 from the germline V gene are SGHNT and YENEEA. This CDR3 is 12 amino acids long. The J segment lost 14 bases and the V segment lost 1 base, leaving 5 bases of the junction unmatched. The CDR3 nucleotides are TGTGCCAGCAGCTTAGGTACGGGGGGAGAGTTCTTC. It translates to CASSLGTGGEFF. Full variable domain (missing parts from reference TRBV11-3 and TRBJ2-1): EAGVVQSPRYKIIEKKQPVAFWCNPISGHNTLYWYLQNLGQGPELLIRYENEEAVDDSQLPKDRFSAERLKGVDSTLKIQPAELGDSAVYLCASSLGTGGEFFGPGTRLTVL.

Of note for this clone: Other DNA sequences within the sample encode an identical CDR3. The V gene is TRBV30, the J gene TRBJ2-3, with no clear D. V was clipped by 2 bases and J by 6 bases, with 9 bases between them. Per the germline V gene, CDR1 is GTSNPN and CDR2 is SVGIG (reference sequence). The CDR3 runs to 12 residues. CDR3 amino acids: CAWSIRADTQYF. The CDR3 DNA is TGTGCCTGGAGTATCCGGGCGGATACGCAGTATTTT.

V is TRBV11-2 and J is TRBJ2-5, with D uncertain. V was pared by 3 bases and J by 4 bases, with 12 bases between. The V gene's germline CDR1 is SGHAT and CDR2 FQNNGV. The CDR3 has 14 amino acids. For the CDR3, the DNA is TGTGCCAGCAGCTTTCGATGGGTACGAGAGACCCAGTACTTC. Amino acid sequence: CASSFRWVRETQYF.

The J gene is TRBJ2-5, the V gene TRBV13, with D maybe TRBD2 (5 bases). The assigned J gene may be wrong: the sequence end matches TRBJ2-7 better. CDR3 length: 13 amino acids. The V gene's germline CDR1 is PRHDT and CDR2 FYEKMQ (reference sequence). The CDR3 sequence is CASSPRGLYEQYF. CDR3 nucleotide sequence: TGTGCCAGCAGCCCAAGAGGGCTATACGAGCAGTACTTC.

The chain has TRBV7-6 and TRBJ1-5; D is possibly TRBD1 (5 bases). Germline CDR1 SGHVS, CDR2 FNYEAQ. The CDR3 spans 14 residues. Trimming left V 0 bases short and J 5 bases short, with 8 bases between. The DNA of the CDR3 is TGTGCCAGCAGCTTAGCAGGGGTCGATCAGCCCCAGCATTTT. It yields the protein CASSLAGVDQPQHF.

This clone has only a few counts. The CDR3 DNA reads TGCGCCAGCAGTGAGTCCAGGGGGTTCGGTAATGAGCAGTTCTTC. It encodes CASSESRGFGNEQFF. The chain couples TRBV10-1 to TRBJ2-1; 7 bases fit TRBD1. Germline lookup yields CDR1 WNHNN and CDR2 SYGVQD (reference sequence). CDR3 size: 15 residues. The V gene end was trimmed by 0 bases and the J gene end by 7 bases; junction bases not matched to a gene: 6.